This T cell receptor (beta chain) was identified during a study of early T cells in non-severe SARS-CoV-2 infection. This clonotype was seen a handful of times. The V end was cut by 5 bases, the J end by 7 bases, with 9 bases between. The CDR3 totals 11 residues. Germline assignment: CDR1 SGHRS and CDR2 YFSETQ. TCRdb processed the 5' RACE reads anew with MiXCR; each CDR3 protein has one entry. Found here are about 44,000 distinct CDR3 sequences, about 23% of them singletons; the top ten hold 3.5% to 5%. The TCR comes from an adult who was a healthcare worker with PCR-confirmed SARS-CoV-2 infection or an uninfected control (not recorded which). The input for sequencing was whole blood, taken at baseline. The chain employs TRBV5-1 and TRBJ1-1, with D uncertain. In DNA, the CDR3 is TGCGCCAGCAGGGGTCTAGATGAAGCTTTCTTT. Translating gives CASRGLDEAFF.